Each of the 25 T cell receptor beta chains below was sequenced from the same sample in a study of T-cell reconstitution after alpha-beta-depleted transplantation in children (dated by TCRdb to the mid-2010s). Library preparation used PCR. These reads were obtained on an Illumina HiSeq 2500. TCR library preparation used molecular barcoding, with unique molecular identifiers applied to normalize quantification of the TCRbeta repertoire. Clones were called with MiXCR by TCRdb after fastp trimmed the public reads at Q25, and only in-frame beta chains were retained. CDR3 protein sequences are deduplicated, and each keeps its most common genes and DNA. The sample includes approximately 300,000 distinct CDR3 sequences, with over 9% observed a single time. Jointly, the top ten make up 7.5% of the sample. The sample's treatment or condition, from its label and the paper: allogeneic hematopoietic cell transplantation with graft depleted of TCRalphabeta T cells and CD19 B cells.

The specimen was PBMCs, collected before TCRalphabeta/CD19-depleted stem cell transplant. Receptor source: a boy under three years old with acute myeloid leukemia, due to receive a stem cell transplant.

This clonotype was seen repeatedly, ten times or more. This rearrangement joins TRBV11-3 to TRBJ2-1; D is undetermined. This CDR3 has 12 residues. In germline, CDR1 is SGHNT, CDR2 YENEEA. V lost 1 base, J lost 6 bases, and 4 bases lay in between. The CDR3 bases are TGTGCCAGCAGCTTAGTCGGCAATGAGCAGTTCTTC. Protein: CASSLVGNEQFF. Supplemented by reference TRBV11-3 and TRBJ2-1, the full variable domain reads EAGVVQSPRYKIIEKKQPVAFWCNPISGHNTLYWYLQNLGQGPELLIRYENEEAVDDSQLPKDRFSAERLKGVDSTLKIQPAELGDSAVYLCASSLVGNEQFFGPGTRLTVL.

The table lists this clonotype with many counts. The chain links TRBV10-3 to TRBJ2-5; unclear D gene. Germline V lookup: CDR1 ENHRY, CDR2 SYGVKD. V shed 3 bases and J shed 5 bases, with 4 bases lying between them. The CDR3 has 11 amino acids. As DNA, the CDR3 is TGTGCCATCAGTGACGGGGAGACCCAGTACTTC. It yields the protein CAISDGETQYF.

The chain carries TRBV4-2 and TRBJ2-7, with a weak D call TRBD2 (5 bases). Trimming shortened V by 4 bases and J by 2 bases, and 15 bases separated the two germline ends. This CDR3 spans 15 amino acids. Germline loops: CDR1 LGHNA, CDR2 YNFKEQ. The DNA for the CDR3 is TGTGCCAGCAGCCCGCGCACCGGGGTAACCTACGAGCAGTACTTC. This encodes CASSPRTGVTYEQYF.

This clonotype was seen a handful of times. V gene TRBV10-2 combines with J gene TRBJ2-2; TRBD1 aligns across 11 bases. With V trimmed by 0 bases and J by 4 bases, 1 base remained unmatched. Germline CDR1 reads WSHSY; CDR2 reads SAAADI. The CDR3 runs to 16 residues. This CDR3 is CASSESGTGGTGELFF. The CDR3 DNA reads TGCGCCAGCAGTGAGTCCGGGACAGGGGGCACCGGGGAGCTGTTTTTT.

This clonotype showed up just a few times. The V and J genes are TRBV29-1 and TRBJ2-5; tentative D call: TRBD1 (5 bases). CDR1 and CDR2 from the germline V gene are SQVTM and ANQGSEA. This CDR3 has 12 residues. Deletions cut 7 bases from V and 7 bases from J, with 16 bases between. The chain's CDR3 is CSGRQLQGTQYF. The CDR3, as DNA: TGCAGCGGGCGACAGCTCCAGGGGACCCAGTACTTC.

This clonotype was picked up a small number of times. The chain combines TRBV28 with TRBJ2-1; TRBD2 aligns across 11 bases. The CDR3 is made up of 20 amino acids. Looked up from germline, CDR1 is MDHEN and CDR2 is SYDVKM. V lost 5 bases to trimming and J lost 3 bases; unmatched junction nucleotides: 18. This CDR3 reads CASSLWGGLAGGFHYNEQFF. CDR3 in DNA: TGTGCCAGCAGTCTCTGGGGCGGACTAGCGGGTGGCTTTCACTACAATGAGCAGTTCTTC. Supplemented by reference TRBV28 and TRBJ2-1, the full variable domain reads DVKVTQSSRYLVKRTGEKVFLECVQDMDHENMFWYRQDPGLGLRLIYFSYDVKMKEKGDIPEGYSVSREKKERFSLILESASTNQTSMYLCASSLWGGLAGGFHYNEQFFGPGTRLTVL.

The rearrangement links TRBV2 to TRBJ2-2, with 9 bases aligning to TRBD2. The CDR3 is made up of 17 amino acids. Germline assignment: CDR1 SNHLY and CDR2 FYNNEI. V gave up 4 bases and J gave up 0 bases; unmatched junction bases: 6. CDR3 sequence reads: CASSGSSGATNTGELFF. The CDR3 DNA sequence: TGTGCCAGCAGTGGGTCTAGCGGGGCCACGAACACCGGGGAGCTGTTTTTT.

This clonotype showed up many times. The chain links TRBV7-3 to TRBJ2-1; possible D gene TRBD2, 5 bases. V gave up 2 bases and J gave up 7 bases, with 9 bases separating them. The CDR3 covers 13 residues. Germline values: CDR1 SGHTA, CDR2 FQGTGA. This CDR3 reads CASSLLGSNEQFF. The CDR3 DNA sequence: TGTGCCAGCAGCTTACTAGGGAGTAATGAGCAGTTCTTC.

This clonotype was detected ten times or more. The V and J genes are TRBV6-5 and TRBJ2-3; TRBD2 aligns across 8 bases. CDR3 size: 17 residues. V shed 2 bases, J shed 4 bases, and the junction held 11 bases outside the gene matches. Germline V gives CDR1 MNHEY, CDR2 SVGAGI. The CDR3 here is CASSYSYLSGRPDTQYF. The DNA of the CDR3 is TGTGCCAGCAGTTACAGTTATTTGAGCGGGAGACCAGATACGCAGTATTTT.

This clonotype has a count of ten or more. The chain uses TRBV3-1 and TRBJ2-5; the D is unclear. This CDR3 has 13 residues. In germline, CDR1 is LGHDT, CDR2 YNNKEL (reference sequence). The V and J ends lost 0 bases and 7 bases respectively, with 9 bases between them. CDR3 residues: CASSQDPARTQYF. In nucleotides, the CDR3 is TGTGCCAGCAGCCAAGATCCCGCAAGGACCCAGTACTTC.

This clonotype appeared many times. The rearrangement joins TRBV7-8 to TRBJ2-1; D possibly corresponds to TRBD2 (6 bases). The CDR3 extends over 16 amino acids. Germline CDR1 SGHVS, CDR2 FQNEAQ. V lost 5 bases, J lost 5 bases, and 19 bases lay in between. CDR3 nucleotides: TGTGCCAGCAGCACATGGGCGGAGGGTGGGGACAATGAGCAGTTCTTC. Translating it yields CASSTWAEGGDNEQFF.

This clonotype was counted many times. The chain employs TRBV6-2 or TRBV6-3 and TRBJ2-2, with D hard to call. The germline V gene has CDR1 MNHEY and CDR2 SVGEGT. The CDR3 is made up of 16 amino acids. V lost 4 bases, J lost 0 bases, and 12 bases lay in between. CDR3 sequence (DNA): TGTGCCAGCAGTTCCCTAGGGCGCTCGAACACCGGGGAGCTGTTTTTT. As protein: CASSSLGRSNTGELFF.

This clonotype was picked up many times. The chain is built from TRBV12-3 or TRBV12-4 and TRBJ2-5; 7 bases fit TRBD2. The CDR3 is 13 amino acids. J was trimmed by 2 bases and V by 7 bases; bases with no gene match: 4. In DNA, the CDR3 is TGTGCCAGCAACGTGGGGGGGCAAGAGACCCAGTACTTC. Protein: CASNVGGQETQYF.

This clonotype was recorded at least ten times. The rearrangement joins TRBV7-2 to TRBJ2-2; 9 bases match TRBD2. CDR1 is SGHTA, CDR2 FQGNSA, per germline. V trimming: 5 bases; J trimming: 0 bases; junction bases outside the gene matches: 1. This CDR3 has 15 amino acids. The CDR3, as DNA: TGTGCCAGCAGCCGGACTAGCGCGAACACCGGGGAGCTGTTTTTT. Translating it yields CASSRTSANTGELFF. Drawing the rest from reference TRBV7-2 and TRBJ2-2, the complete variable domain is GAGVSQSPSNKVTEKGKDVELRCDPISGHTALYWYRQSLGQGLEFLIYFQGNSAPDKSGLPSDRFSAERTGGSVSTLTIQRTQQEDSAVYLCASSRTSANTGELFFGEGSRLTVL.

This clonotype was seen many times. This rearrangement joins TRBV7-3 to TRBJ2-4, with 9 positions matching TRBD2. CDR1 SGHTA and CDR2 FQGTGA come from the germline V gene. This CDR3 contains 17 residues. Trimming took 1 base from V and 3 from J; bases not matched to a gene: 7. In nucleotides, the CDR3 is TGTGCCAGCAGCTTAAGCGGGGGGGCTGGGAGCAAAAACATTCAGTACTTC. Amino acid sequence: CASSLSGGAGSKNIQYF.

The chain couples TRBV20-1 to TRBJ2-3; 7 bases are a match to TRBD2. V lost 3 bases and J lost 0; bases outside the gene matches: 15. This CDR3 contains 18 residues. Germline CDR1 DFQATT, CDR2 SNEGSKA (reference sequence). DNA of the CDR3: TGCAGTGCTAGCCAAATTTCCAGACTAGCCGAGAGCACAGATACGCAGTATTTT. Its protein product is CSASQISRLAESTDTQYF.

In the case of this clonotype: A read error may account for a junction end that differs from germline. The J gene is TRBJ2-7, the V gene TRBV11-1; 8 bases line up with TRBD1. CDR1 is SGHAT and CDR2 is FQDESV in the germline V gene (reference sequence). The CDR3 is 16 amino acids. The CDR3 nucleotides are TGTGCCAGCAGTCACCCAAAAGACAGGGGCTCCTACCAGCAGTACTTC. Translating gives CASSHPKDRGSYQQYF.

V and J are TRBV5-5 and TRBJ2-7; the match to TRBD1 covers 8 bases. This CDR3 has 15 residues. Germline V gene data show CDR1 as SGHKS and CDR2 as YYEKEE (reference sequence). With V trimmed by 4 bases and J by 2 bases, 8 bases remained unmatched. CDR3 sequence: CASSARQGTPYEQYF. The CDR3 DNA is TGTGCCAGCAGCGCCCGACAGGGGACCCCCTACGAGCAGTACTTC. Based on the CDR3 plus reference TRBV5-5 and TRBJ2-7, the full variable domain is DAGVTQSPTHLIKTRGQQVTLRCSPISGHKSVSWYQQVLGQGPQFIFQYYEKEERGRGNFPDRFSARQFPNYSSELNVNALLLGDSALYLCASSARQGTPYEQYFGPGTRLTVT.

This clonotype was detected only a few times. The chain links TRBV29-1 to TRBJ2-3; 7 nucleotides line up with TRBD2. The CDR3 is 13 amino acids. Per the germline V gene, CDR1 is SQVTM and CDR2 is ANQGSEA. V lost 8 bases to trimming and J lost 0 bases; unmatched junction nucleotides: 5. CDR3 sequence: CSKREASTDTQYF. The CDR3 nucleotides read TGCAGCAAACGGGAGGCCAGCACAGATACGCAGTATTTT.

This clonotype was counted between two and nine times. The CDR3, as DNA: TGTGCGGGGAAGGGGGCGAGAGGTCGTGAAAAACTGTTTTTT. Protein product: CAGKGARGREKLFF. The genes are TRBV30 and TRBJ1-4; 7 nucleotides match TRBD1. This CDR3 is 14 amino acids long. Germline loops: CDR1 GTSNPN, CDR2 SVGIG (reference sequence). The full variable domain, in which reference TRBV30 and TRBJ1-4 provide the parts outside the CDR3, is SQTIHQWPATLVQPVGSPLSLECTVEGTSNPNLYWYRQAAGRGLQLLFYSVGIGQISSEVPQNLSASRPQDRQFILSSKKLLLSDSGFYLCAGKGARGREKLFFGSGTQLSVL.

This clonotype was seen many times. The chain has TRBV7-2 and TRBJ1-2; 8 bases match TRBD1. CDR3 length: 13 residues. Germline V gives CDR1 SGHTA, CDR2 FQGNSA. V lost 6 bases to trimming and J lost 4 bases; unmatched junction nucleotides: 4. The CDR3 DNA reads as TGTGCCAGCAGAGTTACAGGGGGCTATGGCTACACCTTC. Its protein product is CASRVTGGYGYTF.

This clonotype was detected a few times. The CDR3, as DNA: TGTGCCAGCAGCTTAAGTGCGACTAGCGGGGTGGGGCAGTATTTT. Its translation: CASSLSATSGVGQYF. The J gene is TRBJ2-3, the V gene TRBV7-2, with TRBD2 matching 11 bases. CDR3 size: 15 residues. Trimming removed 2 bases from V and 11 bases from J; junction bases left unmatched: 9. Germline lookup yields CDR1 SGHTA and CDR2 FQGNSA. Drawing the rest from reference TRBV7-2 and TRBJ2-3, the complete variable domain is GAGVSQSPSNKVTEKGKDVELRCDPISGHTALYWYRQSLGQGLEFLIYFQGNSAPDKSGLPSDRFSAERTGGSVSTLTIQRTQQEDSAVYLCASSLSATSGVGQYFGPGTRLTVL.

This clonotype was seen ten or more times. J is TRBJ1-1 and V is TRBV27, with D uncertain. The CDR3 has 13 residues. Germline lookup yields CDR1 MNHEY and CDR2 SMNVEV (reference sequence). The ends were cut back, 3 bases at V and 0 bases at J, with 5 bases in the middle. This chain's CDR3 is CASSFGLNTEAFF. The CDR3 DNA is TGTGCCAGCAGTTTCGGCTTGAACACTGAAGCTTTCTTT.

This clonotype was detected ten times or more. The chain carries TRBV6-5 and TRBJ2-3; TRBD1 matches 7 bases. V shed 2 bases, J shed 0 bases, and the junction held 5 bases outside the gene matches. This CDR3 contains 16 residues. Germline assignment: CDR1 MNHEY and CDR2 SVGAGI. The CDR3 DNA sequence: TGTGCCAGCAGTTACCCGACAGGGTCTAGCACAGATACGCAGTATTTT. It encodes CASSYPTGSSTDTQYF.

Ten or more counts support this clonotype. DNA of the CDR3: TGTGCCAGCAGCCGGGGGACAGGGCCCTACGAGCAGTACTTC. It specifies CASSRGTGPYEQYF. The chain uses TRBV3-1 and TRBJ2-7, with 9 bases fitting TRBD1. Germline V gives CDR1 LGHDT, CDR2 YNNKEL (reference sequence). The CDR3 runs to 14 residues. V was clipped by 4 bases and J by 2 bases; unmatched bases: 3.